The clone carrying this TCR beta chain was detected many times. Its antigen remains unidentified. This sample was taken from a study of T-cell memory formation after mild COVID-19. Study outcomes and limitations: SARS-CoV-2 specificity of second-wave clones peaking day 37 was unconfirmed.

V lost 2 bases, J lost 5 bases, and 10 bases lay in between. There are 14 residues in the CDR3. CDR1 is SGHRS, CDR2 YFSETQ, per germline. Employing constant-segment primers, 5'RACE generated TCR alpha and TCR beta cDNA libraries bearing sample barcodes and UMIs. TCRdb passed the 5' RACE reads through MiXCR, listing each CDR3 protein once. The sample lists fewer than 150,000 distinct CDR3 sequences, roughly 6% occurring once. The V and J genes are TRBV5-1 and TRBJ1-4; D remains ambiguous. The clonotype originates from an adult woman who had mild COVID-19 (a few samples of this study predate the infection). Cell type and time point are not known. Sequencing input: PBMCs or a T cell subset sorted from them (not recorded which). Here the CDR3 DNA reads TGCGCCAGCAGCTTAGGCAGCGTCAATGAAAAACTGTTTTTT. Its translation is CASSLGSVNEKLFF.